This T cell receptor beta chain comes out of a study of shared clonotypes between healthy human individuals. The CDR3 length is 15 residues. Per the germline V gene, CDR1 is SGHRS and CDR2 is YFSETQ. V was pared by 3 bases and J by 0 bases, with 12 bases between. From CD4+ cells came CD45RA+ naive and CD45RA-negative memory subsets. Findings of the study overall: Sequencing of the sorted subsets was shown by rarefaction to be incomplete despite large depth. Among the subsets, naive ones generally showed larger estimated richness than memory ones.

The method was immunoSEQ multiplex PCR; TCRdb's version includes in-frame clones alone and lacks a portion of them. The table lists roughly 640,000 clones, 97% of them singletons. Details on this clone: Its antigen is as yet unknown.

The receptor's source is a woman in her 30s in good health. The chain is built from TRBV5-1 and TRBJ1-1; D is perhaps TRBD1 (5 bases). Sample: naive CD4+ T cells sorted from blood. The subset is: CD45RA+ positively selected. The CDR3 sequence is CASSSQGTMNTEAFF. The CDR3 nucleotides read TGCGCCAGCAGCTCCCAGGGTACCATGAACACTGAAGCTTTCTTT.